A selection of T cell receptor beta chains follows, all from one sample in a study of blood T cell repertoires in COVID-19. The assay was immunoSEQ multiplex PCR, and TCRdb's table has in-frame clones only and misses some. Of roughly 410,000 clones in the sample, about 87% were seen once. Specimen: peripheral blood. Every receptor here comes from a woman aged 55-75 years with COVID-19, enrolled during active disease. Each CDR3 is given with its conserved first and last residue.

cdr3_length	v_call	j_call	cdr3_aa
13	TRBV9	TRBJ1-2	CASSHRGGYGYTF
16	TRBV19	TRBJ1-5	CASSIWGGGGNQPQHF
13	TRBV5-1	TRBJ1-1	CASSPGQNTEAFF
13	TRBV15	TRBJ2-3	CAIQRGYTDTQYF
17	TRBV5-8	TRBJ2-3	CASSQAGTRGGTDTQYF
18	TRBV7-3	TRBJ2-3	CASSLTPSGRPSTDTQYF
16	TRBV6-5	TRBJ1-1	CASSYSRDSLGTEAFF
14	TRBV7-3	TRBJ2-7	CASSLHTDSYEQYF
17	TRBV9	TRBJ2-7	CASSAPGRDRALGEQYF
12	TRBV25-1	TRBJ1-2	CASQGNNYGYTF
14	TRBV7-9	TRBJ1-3	CASSVYRDGNTIYF
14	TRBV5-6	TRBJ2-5	CASSLETRVETQYF
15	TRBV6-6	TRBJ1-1	CASSRIQGIRTEAFF
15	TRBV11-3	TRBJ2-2	CASSLGGVGTGELFF
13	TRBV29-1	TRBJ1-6	CSVETGWGSPLHF
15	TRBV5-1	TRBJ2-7	CASSLFEQGGNEQYF
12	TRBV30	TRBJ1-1	CAWSVRGTEAFF
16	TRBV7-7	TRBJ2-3	CASSLDGTGGSDTQYF
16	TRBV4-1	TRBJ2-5	CASSPGLAGARETQYF
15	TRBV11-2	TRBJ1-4	CASSLADRVNEKLFF
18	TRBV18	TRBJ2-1	CASSPPLWGRAPINEQFF
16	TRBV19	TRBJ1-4	CASISGTGLTREKLFF
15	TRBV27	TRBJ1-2	CASSTRQDHSYGYTF
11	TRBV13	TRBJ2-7	CASSLAGEQYF
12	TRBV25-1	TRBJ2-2	CASRRDTGELFF
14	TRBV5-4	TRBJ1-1	CASSGTRGQAEAFF
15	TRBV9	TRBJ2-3	CASTEMGALTDTQYF
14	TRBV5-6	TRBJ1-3	CASSPQGSGNTIYF
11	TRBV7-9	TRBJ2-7	CASSFSGEQYF
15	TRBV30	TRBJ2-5	CAWSSLAGGWETQYF
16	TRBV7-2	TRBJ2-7	CASSGAPTSGSYEQYF
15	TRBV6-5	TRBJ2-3	CASSSDRGDTDTQYF
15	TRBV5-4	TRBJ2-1	CASSFQESSYNEQFF
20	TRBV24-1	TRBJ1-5	CATSDPISEQGLYSNQPQHF
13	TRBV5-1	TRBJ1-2	CASSLSGSYGYTF
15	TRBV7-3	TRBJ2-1	CASSLGGLPYNEQFF
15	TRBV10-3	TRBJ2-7	CAISESGGAPYEQYF
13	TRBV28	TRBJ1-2	CASSLGGGDGYTF
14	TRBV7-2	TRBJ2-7	CASSLIGGAYEQYF
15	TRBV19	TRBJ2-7	CASSPTSGATYEQYF
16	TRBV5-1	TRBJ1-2	CASSLVSGRANYGYTF
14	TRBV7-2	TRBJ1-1	CASSLGTVNTEAFF
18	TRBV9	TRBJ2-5	CASSASIGASGAQETQYF
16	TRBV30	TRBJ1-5	CAWSVRGTGGNQPQHF
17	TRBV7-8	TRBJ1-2	CASSLWTGGLKATGYTF
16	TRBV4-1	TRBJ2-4	CASSQDRRSRGNIQYF
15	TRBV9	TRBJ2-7	CASSVAGGGTYEQYF
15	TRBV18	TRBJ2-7	CASSHTDDVSYEQYF
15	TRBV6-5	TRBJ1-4	CASSSPGQGHEKLFF
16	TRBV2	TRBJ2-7	CASSEERGQVSYEQYF
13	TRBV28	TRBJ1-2	CASMTGQGYGYTF
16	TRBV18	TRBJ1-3	CASSPIGGGSGNTIYF
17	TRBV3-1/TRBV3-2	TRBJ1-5	CASSQSLRTGSNQPQHF
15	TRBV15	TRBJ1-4	CATSRDSPRNEKLFF
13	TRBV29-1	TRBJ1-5	CSVADRGLQPQHF
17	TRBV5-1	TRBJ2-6	CASSPPTVDSGANVLTF
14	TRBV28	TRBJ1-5	CASRPTHGRQPQHF
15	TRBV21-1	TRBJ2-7	CAILTGTEVHYEQYF
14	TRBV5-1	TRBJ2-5	CASSLPGIQETQYF
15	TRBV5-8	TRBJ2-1	CASRQGQGGGNEQFF